A selection of T cell receptor beta chains follows, all from one sample in a study of T cells after yellow fever vaccination. TCRdb redid the calling of the 5' RACE reads with MiXCR, one entry per CDR3 protein. Among fewer than 650,000 distinct CDR3 sequences listed, 21% were seen once. The input for sequencing was PBMCs, taken roughly 20 days after the first yellow fever vaccination. These receptor sequences come from a man in his late teens or twenties who received the YFV17D yellow fever vaccine. CDR3s include the opening cysteine and the closing phenylalanine or tryptophan. The order of the fields is CDR3 DNA, CDR3 protein, D gene, J gene, clone size, V gene. D genes are given only for firm matches. A clone size is listed for some rows: how often the clone was seen (once, few, many), or a class if it is expanded.

CDR3 DNA: TGTGCCAGCAGCTTGGGGTGGCAGCAGCAGTTCTTC
CDR3 protein: CASSLGWQQQFF
D gene: NA
J gene: TRBJ2-1
clone size: NA
V gene: TRBV5-6

CDR3 DNA: TGTGCCAGCAGCCACGGGGAGGGCAGGGGGTCAGGAGAGACCCAGTACTTC
CDR3 protein: CASSHGEGRGSGETQYF
D gene: NA
J gene: TRBJ2-5
clone size: few
V gene: TRBV7-2

CDR3 DNA: TGCGCCAGCAGCCAAGACACGAGAGCTGCAGGGAGGGTCGGTGAGCTGTTTTTT
CDR3 protein: CASSQDTRAAGRVGELFF
D gene: TRBD2
J gene: TRBJ2-2
clone size: many
V gene: TRBV4-3

CDR3 DNA: TGCGCCAGCAGTGAAGGGACAGGAGTCTACGAGCAGTACTTC
CDR3 protein: CASSEGTGVYEQYF
D gene: TRBD1
J gene: TRBJ2-7
clone size: NA
V gene: TRBV10-2

CDR3 DNA: TGCGCCAGCAGCCAAGTCATCGGCACGACGGATACGCAGTATTTT
CDR3 protein: CASSQVIGTTDTQYF
D gene: NA
J gene: TRBJ2-3
clone size: many
V gene: TRBV4-3

CDR3 DNA: TGTGCCATCCGGGGAGGACAGGGCCTAGGTTCACCCCTCCACTTT
CDR3 protein: CAIRGGQGLGSPLHF
D gene: TRBD1
J gene: TRBJ1-6
clone size: few
V gene: TRBV10-3

CDR3 DNA: TGTGCCAGCAGCTCCACGTTCGCAGGGACTGAAGCTTTCTTT
CDR3 protein: CASSSTFAGTEAFF
D gene: NA
J gene: TRBJ1-1
clone size: few
V gene: TRBV7-8

CDR3 DNA: TGTGCCAGCAGCCCCGCCGGGGGGACTCGCACAGATACGCAGTATTTT
CDR3 protein: CASSPAGGTRTDTQYF
D gene: TRBD2
J gene: TRBJ2-3
clone size: NA
V gene: TRBV7-3

CDR3 DNA: TGTGCCAGCAGTTTAATCGGGTTCCAAGAGACCCAGTACTTC
CDR3 protein: CASSLIGFQETQYF
D gene: NA
J gene: TRBJ2-5
clone size: NA
V gene: TRBV27

CDR3 DNA: TGCAGTGCTGACCAGCGGCAAGAGACCCAGTACTTC
CDR3 protein: CSADQRQETQYF
D gene: NA
J gene: TRBJ2-5
clone size: few
V gene: TRBV20-1

CDR3 DNA: TGTGCCAGCAGTAGACAGGGCGACTCACCCCTCCACTTT
CDR3 protein: CASSRQGDSPLHF
D gene: TRBD1
J gene: TRBJ1-6
clone size: few
V gene: TRBV2

CDR3 DNA: TGTGCCAGCAGTTTGGACAGAGGATATGGAAACACCATATATTTT
CDR3 protein: CASSLDRGYGNTIYF
D gene: NA
J gene: TRBJ1-3
clone size: few
V gene: TRBV6-5

CDR3 DNA: TGTGCCAGCAGGGAAACCCCGACAGGCGGGTCACCCCTCCACTTT
CDR3 protein: CASRETPTGGSPLHF
D gene: NA
J gene: TRBJ1-6
clone size: NA
V gene: TRBV2

CDR3 DNA: TGCCCGCCGGGGCCGGGAGATACGCAGTATTTT
CDR3 protein: CPPGPGDTQYF
D gene: NA
J gene: TRBJ2-3
clone size: few
V gene: TRBV29-1

CDR3 DNA: TGTGCCAGTAGGGCGCCCTGGAACACTGAAGCTTTCTTT
CDR3 protein: CASRAPWNTEAFF
D gene: NA
J gene: TRBJ1-1
clone size: few
V gene: TRBV28

CDR3 DNA: TGTGCCAGCAGCGCCCCTCCGGGACAGCATAACTATGGCTACACCTTC
CDR3 protein: CASSAPPGQHNYGYTF
D gene: TRBD1
J gene: TRBJ1-2
clone size: NA
V gene: TRBV9

CDR3 DNA: TGCAGCGTTGGTGGCCTCACAGATACGCAGTATTTT
CDR3 protein: CSVGGLTDTQYF
D gene: NA
J gene: TRBJ2-3
clone size: few
V gene: TRBV29-1

CDR3 DNA: TGTGCCAGCAGTTTAAGGGGACAGACTAACTATGGCTACACCTTC
CDR3 protein: CASSLRGQTNYGYTF
D gene: TRBD1
J gene: TRBJ1-2
clone size: NA
V gene: TRBV12-3/TRBV12-4

CDR3 DNA: TGCAGTGCTAGAGTAGCTAGCCCTGCAACTAATGAAAAACTGTTTTTT
CDR3 protein: CSARVASPATNEKLFF
D gene: NA
J gene: TRBJ1-4
clone size: NA
V gene: TRBV20-1

CDR3 DNA: TGCGCCAGCAGTCAATCACCAAGCTACGAGCAGTACTTC
CDR3 protein: CASSQSPSYEQYF
D gene: NA
J gene: TRBJ2-7
clone size: NA
V gene: TRBV23-1

CDR3 DNA: TGTGCCAGCAAGGGGAATCTCGGGGACGAGCAGTACTTC
CDR3 protein: CASKGNLGDEQYF
D gene: NA
J gene: TRBJ2-7
clone size: few
V gene: TRBV12-3/TRBV12-4

CDR3 DNA: TGTGCCATCAGTGGAAACACAGATACGCAGTATTTT
CDR3 protein: CAISGNTDTQYF
D gene: NA
J gene: TRBJ2-3
clone size: NA
V gene: TRBV10-3

CDR3 DNA: TGTGCCAGCAGCTCCGGGACTCCGGCCAAAAACATTCAGTACTTC
CDR3 protein: CASSSGTPAKNIQYF
D gene: NA
J gene: TRBJ2-4
clone size: NA
V gene: TRBV7-9

CDR3 DNA: TGCGCCAGCAGCTTGTGGGGGACTAGCGGGAGTCAAGAGACCCAGTACTTC
CDR3 protein: CASSLWGTSGSQETQYF
D gene: TRBD2
J gene: TRBJ2-5
clone size: NA
V gene: TRBV5-1

CDR3 DNA: TGTGCCAGCAGTGTAATGGGAATTGGCTACACCTTC
CDR3 protein: CASSVMGIGYTF
D gene: NA
J gene: TRBJ1-2
clone size: NA
V gene: TRBV7-2

CDR3 DNA: TGTGCCAGCAGTTACTTACCGGGACAGCGGCCGGGGGAGCAGTACTTC
CDR3 protein: CASSYLPGQRPGEQYF
D gene: TRBD1
J gene: TRBJ2-7
clone size: few
V gene: TRBV6-5

CDR3 DNA: TGCAGCGTTCACGGTGGGATTTCGGATACGCAGTATTTT
CDR3 protein: CSVHGGISDTQYF
D gene: NA
J gene: TRBJ2-3
clone size: NA
V gene: TRBV29-1